This T cell receptor (beta chain) comes out of a study of neoadjuvant anti-PD-1 for oral cavity cancer. Assay used: immunoSEQ multiplex PCR; TCRdb lists only in-frame clones, some missing. The data hold 30,000 to 35,000 clones, with just under 90% observed a single time. Stage II-IVA oral cavity squamous cell carcinoma was new and untreated by systemic or radiation therapy. The TCR was taken from a person aged 35 to 85 with oral cavity squamous cell carcinoma. This specimen was PBMCs, taken before nivolumab (anti-PD-1) treatment.

The CDR3 is CASSQGAYEQYF. The CDR3 DNA reads TGTGCCAGCAGTCAGGGGGCTTACGAGCAGTACTTC. The chain combines TRBV27 with TRBJ2-7; TRBD1 aligns across 8 bases. V lost 5 bases and J lost 4; bases outside the gene matches: 1. Germline values: CDR1 MNHEY, CDR2 SMNVEV (reference sequence). CDR3 size: 12 residues.